This T cell receptor beta chain was captured by sequencing in a study of cytomegalovirus exposure and HLA in healthy donors. J gave up 4 bases and V 7 bases, and 9 bases lay outside the gene matches. The CDR3 runs 14 residues. In germline, CDR1 is MNHEY, CDR2 SVGAGI. Primers for the PCR totalled 60 Vbeta and 13 Jbeta. Produced via immunoSEQ multiplex PCR; TCRdb's table is partial and in-frame only. This table has some 89,000 clones, around 70% appearing once. The sample was PBMCs. The genes are TRBV6-5 and TRBJ2-7; 8 bases fit TRBD2. The clonotype originates from a man aged 60-69 years in good health and CMV-seronegative. CDR3 sequence (DNA): TGTGCCAGCATGATACGGGGGGGGAGGTACGAGCAGTACTTC. Protein sequence: CASMIRGGRYEQYF.